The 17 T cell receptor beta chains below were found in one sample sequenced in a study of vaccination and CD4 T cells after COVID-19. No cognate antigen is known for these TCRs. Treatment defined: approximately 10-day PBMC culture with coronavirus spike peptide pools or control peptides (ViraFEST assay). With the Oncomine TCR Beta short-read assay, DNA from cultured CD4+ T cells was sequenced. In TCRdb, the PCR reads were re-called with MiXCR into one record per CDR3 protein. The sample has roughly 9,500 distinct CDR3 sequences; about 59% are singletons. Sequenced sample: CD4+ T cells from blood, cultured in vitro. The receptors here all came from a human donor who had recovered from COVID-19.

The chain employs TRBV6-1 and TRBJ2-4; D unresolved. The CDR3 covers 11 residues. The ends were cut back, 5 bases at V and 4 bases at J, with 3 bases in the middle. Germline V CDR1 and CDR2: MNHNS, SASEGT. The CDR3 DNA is TGTGCCAGCAGTCAGAAAAACATTCAGTACTTC. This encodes CASSQKNIQYF.

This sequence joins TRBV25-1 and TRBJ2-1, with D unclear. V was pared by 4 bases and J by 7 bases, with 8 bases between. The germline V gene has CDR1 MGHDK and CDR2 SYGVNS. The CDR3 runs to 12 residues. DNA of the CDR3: TGTGCCAGCAGTGTCCGCGCAAATGAGCAGTTCTTC. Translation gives CASSVRANEQFF. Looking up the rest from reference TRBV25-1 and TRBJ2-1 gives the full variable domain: EADIYQTPRYLVIGTGKKITLECSQTMGHDKMYWYQQDPGMELHLIHYSYGVNSTEKGDLSSESTVSRIRTEHFPLTLESARPSHTSQYLCASSVRANEQFFGPGTRLTVL.

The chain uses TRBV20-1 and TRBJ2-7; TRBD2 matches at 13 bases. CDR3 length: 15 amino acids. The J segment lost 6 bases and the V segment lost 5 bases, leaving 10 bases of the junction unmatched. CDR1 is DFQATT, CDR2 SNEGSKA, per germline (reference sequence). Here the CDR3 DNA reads TGCAGTGCTGGAGGGACTAGCGGGATGAAGGGCGAGCAGTACTTC. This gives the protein CSAGGTSGMKGEQYF.

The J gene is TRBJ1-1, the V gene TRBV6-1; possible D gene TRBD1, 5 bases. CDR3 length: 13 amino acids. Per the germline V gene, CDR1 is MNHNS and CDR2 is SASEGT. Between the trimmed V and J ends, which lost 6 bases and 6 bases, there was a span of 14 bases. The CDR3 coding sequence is TGTGCCAGCAGCTGGGGCGGGCGGGCTGAAGCTTTCTTT. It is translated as CASSWGGRAEAFF.

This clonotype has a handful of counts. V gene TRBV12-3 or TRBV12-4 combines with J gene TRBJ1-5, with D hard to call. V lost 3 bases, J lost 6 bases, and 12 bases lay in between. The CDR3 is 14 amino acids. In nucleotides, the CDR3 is TGTGCCAGCAGTTTTCTGACTCTCGGTCAGCCCCAGCATTTT. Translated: CASSFLTLGQPQHF.

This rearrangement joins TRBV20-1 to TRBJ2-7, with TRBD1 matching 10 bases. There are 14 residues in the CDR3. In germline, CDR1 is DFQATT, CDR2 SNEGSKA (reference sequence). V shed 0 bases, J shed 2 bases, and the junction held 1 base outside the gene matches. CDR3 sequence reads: CSARETGGPYEQYF. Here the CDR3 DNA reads TGCAGTGCTAGAGAGACAGGGGGCCCCTACGAGCAGTACTTC.

The CDR3 loop is CASSELAGEYHTQYF. CDR3 DNA: TGCGCCAGCAGTGAACTAGCGGGAGAGTATCATACGCAGTATTTT. The rearrangement links TRBV10-2 to TRBJ2-3; 11 bases map to TRBD2. This CDR3 is 15 amino acids long. Per the germline V gene, CDR1 is WSHSY and CDR2 is SAAADI. The junction had 6 bases not matched to a gene; V was cut back by 3 bases and J by 7 bases.

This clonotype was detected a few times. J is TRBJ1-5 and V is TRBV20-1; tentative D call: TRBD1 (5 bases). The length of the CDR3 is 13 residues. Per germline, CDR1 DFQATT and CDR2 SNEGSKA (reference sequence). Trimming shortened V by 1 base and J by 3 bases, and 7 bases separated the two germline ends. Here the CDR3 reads CSARGQTNQPQHF. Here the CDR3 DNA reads TGCAGTGCTAGAGGACAGACCAATCAGCCCCAGCATTTT.

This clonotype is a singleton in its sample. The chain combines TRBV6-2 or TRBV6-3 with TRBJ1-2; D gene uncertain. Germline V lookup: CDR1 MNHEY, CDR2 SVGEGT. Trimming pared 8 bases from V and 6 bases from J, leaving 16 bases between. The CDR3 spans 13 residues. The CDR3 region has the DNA TGTGCCAGCGGAGAGAGGAATTCGCATGGCTACACCTTC. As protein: CASGERNSHGYTF.

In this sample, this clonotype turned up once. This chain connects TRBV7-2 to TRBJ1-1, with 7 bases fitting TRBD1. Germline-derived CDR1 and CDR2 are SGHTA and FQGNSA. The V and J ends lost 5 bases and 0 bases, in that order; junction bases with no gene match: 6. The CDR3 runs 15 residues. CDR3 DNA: TGTGCCAGCAGCCCACCGACAGGGATGAACACTGAAGCTTTCTTT. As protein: CASSPPTGMNTEAFF.

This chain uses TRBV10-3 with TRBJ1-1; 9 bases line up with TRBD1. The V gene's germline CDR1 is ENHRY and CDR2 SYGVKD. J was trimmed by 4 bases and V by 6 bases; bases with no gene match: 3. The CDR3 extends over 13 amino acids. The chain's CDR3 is CAIRGDRATEAFF. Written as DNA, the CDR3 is TGTGCCATCAGAGGGGACAGGGCCACTGAAGCTTTCTTT.

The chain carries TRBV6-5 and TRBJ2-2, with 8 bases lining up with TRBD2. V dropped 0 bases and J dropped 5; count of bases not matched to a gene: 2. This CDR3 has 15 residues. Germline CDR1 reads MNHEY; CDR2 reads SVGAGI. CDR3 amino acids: CASSYSGLVTGELFF. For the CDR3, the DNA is TGTGCCAGCAGTTACTCGGGACTAGTAACCGGGGAGCTGTTTTTT.

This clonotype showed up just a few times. The CDR3 loop is CASSARDGSTDTQYF. The CDR3 coding sequence is TGTGCCAGCAGTGCCCGGGACGGAAGCACAGATACGCAGTATTTT. This chain links TRBV27 with TRBJ2-3; D is perhaps TRBD1 or TRBD2 (5 bases each). Trimming left V 5 bases short and J 0 bases short, with 12 bases between. CDR1 MNHEY and CDR2 SMNVEV come from the germline V gene (reference sequence). This CDR3 is built from 15 residues.

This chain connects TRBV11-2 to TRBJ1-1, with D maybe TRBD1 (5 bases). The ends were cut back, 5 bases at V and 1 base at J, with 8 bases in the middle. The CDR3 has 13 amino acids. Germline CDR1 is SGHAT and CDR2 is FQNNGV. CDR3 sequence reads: CASSPQGNTEAFF. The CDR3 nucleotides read TGTGCCAGCAGCCCGCAGGGGAACACTGAAGCTTTCTTT.

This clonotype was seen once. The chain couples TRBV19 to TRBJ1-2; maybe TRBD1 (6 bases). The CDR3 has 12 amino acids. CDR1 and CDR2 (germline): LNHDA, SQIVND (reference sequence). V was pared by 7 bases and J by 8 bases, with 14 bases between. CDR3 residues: CASTQGTGGYTF. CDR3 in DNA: TGTGCCAGTACCCAGGGGACGGGCGGCTACACCTTC.

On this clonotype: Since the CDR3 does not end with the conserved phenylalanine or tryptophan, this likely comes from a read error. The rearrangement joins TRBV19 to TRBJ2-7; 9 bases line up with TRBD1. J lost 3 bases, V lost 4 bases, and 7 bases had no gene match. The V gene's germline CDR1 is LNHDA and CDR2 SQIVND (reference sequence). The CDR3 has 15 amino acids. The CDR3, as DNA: TGTGCCAGTAGTACGAGAGGGGGACAGGGCTACGAGCAGTACTTA. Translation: CASSTRGGQGYEQYL.

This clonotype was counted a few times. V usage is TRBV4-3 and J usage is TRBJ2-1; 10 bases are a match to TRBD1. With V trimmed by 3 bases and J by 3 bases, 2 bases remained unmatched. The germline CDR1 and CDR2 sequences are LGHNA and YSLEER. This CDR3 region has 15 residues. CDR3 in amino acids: CASSHGTGDYNEQFF. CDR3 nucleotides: TGCGCCAGCAGCCACGGGACAGGGGACTACAATGAGCAGTTCTTC.